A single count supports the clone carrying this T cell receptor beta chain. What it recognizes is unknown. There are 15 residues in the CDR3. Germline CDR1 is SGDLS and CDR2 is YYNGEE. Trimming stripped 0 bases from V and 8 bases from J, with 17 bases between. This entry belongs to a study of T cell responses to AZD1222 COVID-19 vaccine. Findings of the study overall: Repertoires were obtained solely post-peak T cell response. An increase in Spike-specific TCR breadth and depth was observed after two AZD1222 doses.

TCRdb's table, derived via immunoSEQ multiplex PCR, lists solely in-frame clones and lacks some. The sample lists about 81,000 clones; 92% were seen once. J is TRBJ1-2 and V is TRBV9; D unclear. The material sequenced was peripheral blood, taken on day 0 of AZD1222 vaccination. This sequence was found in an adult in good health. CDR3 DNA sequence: TGTGCCAGCAGCGTAGATGAAAGCGTTCCGGACGGCTACACCTTC. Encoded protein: CASSVDESVPDGYTF.